The 17 T cell receptor beta chains in this list originate from one sample, sequenced in a study of T-cell reconstitution after alpha-beta-depleted transplantation in children. The TCRbeta library incorporated unique molecular identifiers. TCRdb called the PCR reads again in MiXCR, with one record for every CDR3 protein. The table includes about 250,000 distinct CDR3 sequences, roughly a quarter detected once. The sequenced sample was PBMCs, mostly from graft donor cells, obtained 360 days after TCRalphabeta/CD19-depleted stem cell transplant. Source of these receptors: a female patient aged 2-9 years who had a stem cell transplant for congenital amegakaryocytic thrombocytopenia, so the T cells may come from the graft donor.

The chain has TRBV7-9 and TRBJ1-6; TRBD1 might be the D (6 bases). The CDR3 loop spans 15 amino acids. Germline CDR1 SEHNR, CDR2 FQNEAQ (reference sequence). V dropped 1 base and J dropped 6 bases, with 10 bases sitting between them. For the CDR3, the DNA is TGTGCCAGCAGCTTAGTAGGGGGGCTTAATTCACCCCTCCACTTT. Translation: CASSLVGGLNSPLHF.

This chain links TRBV7-3 with TRBJ2-1; no firm D call. This CDR3 has 14 amino acids. Between the trimmed V and J ends, which lost 5 bases and 6 bases, there was a span of 14 bases. The germline gives CDR1 SGHTA, CDR2 FQGTGA. The CDR3, as DNA: TGTGCCAGCAGCCCAGGATCGGCGATCAATGAGCAGTTCTTC. It specifies CASSPGSAINEQFF. The full variable domain, its missing parts supplied by reference TRBV7-3 and TRBJ2-1, is GAGVSQTPSNKVTEKGKYVELRCDPISGHTALYWYRQSLGQGPEFLIYFQGTGAADDSGLPNDRFFAVRPEGSVSTLKIQRTERGDSAVYLCASSPGSAINEQFFGPGTRLTVL.

In the case of this clonotype: The conserved phenylalanine or tryptophan is not found at the CDR3 terminus, so this likely reflects a read error. The V gene is TRBV3-1, the J gene TRBJ1-4; perhaps TRBD1 as D (6 bases). This CDR3 comprises 14 residues. V was pared by 5 bases and J by 2 bases, with 9 bases between. CDR1 is LGHDT and CDR2 is YNNKEL in the germline V gene (reference sequence). The CDR3 region is CASSVQGTNEKLFY. CDR3 bases: TGTGCCAGCAGCGTACAGGGTACTAATGAAAAACTGTTTTAT.

This clonotype was seen a handful of times. V gene TRBV29-1 combines with J gene TRBJ2-1, with TRBD2 matching 11 bases. V lost 0 bases and J lost 4; bases outside the gene matches: 14. This CDR3 has 19 amino acids. The V gene's germline CDR1 is SQVTM and CDR2 ANQGSEA. CDR3 nucleotides: TGCAGCGTTGAAGATCATTTTGCGGGACTAGCGGCCATTTACAATGAGCAGTTCTTC. Translating gives CSVEDHFAGLAAIYNEQFF.

This clonotype was picked up a small number of times. The V call is TRBV5-1, the J call TRBJ1-4, with TRBD1 as a possible D gene (5 bases). Trimming took off 5 bases at V and 0 bases at J, with 11 bases between the two ends. There are 15 residues in the CDR3. Germline CDR1 reads SGHRS; CDR2 reads YFSETQ. CDR3 in amino acids: CASRFDSATNEKLFF. CDR3 nucleotide sequence: TGCGCCAGCAGATTTGACAGTGCAACTAATGAAAAACTGTTTTTT. Drawing the rest from reference TRBV5-1 and TRBJ1-4, the complete variable domain is KAGVTQTPRYLIKTRGQQVTLSCSPISGHRSVSWYQQTPGQGLQFLFEYFSETQRNKGNFPGRFSGRQFSNSRSEMNVSTLELGDSALYLCASRFDSATNEKLFFGSGTQLSVL.

This clonotype was observed a few times. The chain joins TRBV28 to TRBJ2-7, with D perhaps TRBD2 (6 bases). Germline V gene lookup returns CDR1 MDHEN and CDR2 SYDVKM. CDR3 length equals 15 residues. Deletions cut 4 bases from V and 6 bases from J, with 19 bases between. In DNA, the CDR3 is TGTGCCAGCAGTTCCGGGACTCACCCACTGCTCGAGCAGTACTTC. It specifies CASSSGTHPLLEQYF. Using reference TRBV28 and TRBJ2-7 for the parts outside the CDR3, the full variable domain is DVKVTQSSRYLVKRTGEKVFLECVQDMDHENMFWYRQDPGLGLRLIYFSYDVKMKEKGDIPEGYSVSREKKERFSLILESASTNQTSMYLCASSSGTHPLLEQYFGPGTRLTVT.

In this sample, this clonotype turned up a few times. The chain combines TRBV18 with TRBJ2-5, with no clear D. The CDR3 has 13 amino acids. In germline, CDR1 is KGHSH, CDR2 LQKENI. V lost 6 bases and J lost 4, with 12 bases in between. The CDR3 protein is CASSPHPRETQYF. Written as DNA, the CDR3 is TGTGCCAGCTCCCCTCACCCCCGAGAGACCCAGTACTTC.

This chain connects TRBV12-3 or TRBV12-4 to TRBJ2-3, with 12 bases identical to TRBD2. Trimming removed 11 bases from V and 5 bases from J; junction bases left unmatched: 20. The CDR3 length is 18 residues. CDR3 nucleotide sequence: TGTGCCTTCAGTTTCACTCTCCGGACTAGCGGGGCGGGAGATACGCAGTATTTT. It is translated as CAFSFTLRTSGAGDTQYF.

The genes are TRBV5-1 and TRBJ1-2; the D gene is possibly TRBD1 (5 bases). The CDR3 extends over 14 amino acids. Germline loops: CDR1 SGHRS, CDR2 YFSETQ. Between the trimmed V and J ends, which lost 4 bases and 4 bases, there was a span of 14 bases. Written as DNA, the CDR3 is TGCGCCAGCAGCCCGGAGGGGAGACGCTATGGCTACACCTTC. Translation gives CASSPEGRRYGYTF.

This clonotype turned up a few times. V is TRBV5-5 and J is TRBJ1-6; D not resolved. With 0 bases removed from V and 9 bases from J, the gap between germline ends came to 10 bases. The germline gives CDR1 SGHKS, CDR2 YYEKEE (reference sequence). The CDR3 is 14 residues long. The DNA for the CDR3 is TGTGCCAGCAGCTTGGCTAATTTGGGTTCACCCCTCCACTTT. Translation gives CASSLANLGSPLHF.

In its sample, this clonotype was seen a few times. This chain connects TRBV7-6 to TRBJ2-5; D remains unclear. Germline V gene sequence: CDR1 SGHVS, CDR2 FNYEAQ. The CDR3 loop spans 13 amino acids. V was trimmed by 5 bases and J by 4 bases, leaving 11 bases between them. The DNA of the CDR3 is TGTGCCAGCAGCCCGAGGTTGGGAGAGACCCAGTACTTC. Its translation: CASSPRLGETQYF.

In this sample, this clonotype turned up a few times. The rearrangement links TRBV28 to TRBJ2-2; 9 bases fit TRBD1. CDR1 MDHEN and CDR2 SYDVKM come from the germline V gene. With V trimmed by 3 bases and J by 7 bases, 6 bases remained unmatched. The CDR3 has 15 amino acids. CDR3 residues: CASSFNRGHFGELFF. The CDR3 coding sequence is TGTGCCAGCAGTTTCAACAGGGGGCACTTCGGGGAGCTGTTTTTT.

The chain uses TRBV6-1 and TRBJ1-6, with 8 bases aligning to TRBD1. With V trimmed by 2 bases and J by 7 bases, 16 bases remained unmatched. CDR1 and CDR2 from the germline V gene are MNHNS and SASEGT. This CDR3 is built from 19 residues. CDR3 protein: CASSEPRGTGGFTNSPLHF. The CDR3 coding sequence is TGTGCCAGCAGTGAACCCCGGGGAACAGGGGGTTTCACAAATTCACCCCTCCACTTT.

The V and J genes are TRBV4-1 and TRBJ2-2; 12 bases match TRBD2. The CDR3 is 18 residues long. Trimming cost V 2 bases and J 8 bases; bases outside gene matches: 12. CDR1 is MGHRA and CDR2 is YSYEKL in the germline V gene. Written as DNA, the CDR3 is TGCGCCAGCAGCCAACACCCCGCACTAGCGGGGGGATCTGGGGAGCTGTTTTTT. This sequence encodes CASSQHPALAGGSGELFF.

V and J are TRBV4-1 and TRBJ1-1, with D tentatively TRBD1 (5 bases). Germline CDR1 is MGHRA and CDR2 is YSYEKL. Trimming left V 4 bases short and J 1 base short, with 19 bases between. There are 17 residues in the CDR3. CDR3 loop: CASSRETLGPWNTEAFF. DNA for the CDR3: TGCGCCAGCAGCCGAGAGACCCTGGGACCCTGGAACACTGAAGCTTTCTTT.

This clonotype has a handful of counts. The CDR3 reads CASSYIAGGPFEQYF. In DNA, the CDR3 is TGTGCCAGCAGTTATATTGCGGGAGGGCCGTTCGAGCAGTACTTC. The V gene is TRBV6-2 or TRBV6-3, the J gene TRBJ2-7; 9 bases map to TRBD2. The CDR3 runs to 15 residues. Trimming at V came to 3 bases and at J to 6 bases, leaving 9 bases not matched to a gene. The germline CDR1 and CDR2 sequences are MNHEY and SVGEGT.

This sequence joins TRBV2 and TRBJ1-2; no definite D call. This CDR3 comprises 12 residues. Germline lookup yields CDR1 SNHLY and CDR2 FYNNEI. Trimming removed 5 bases at V and 2 bases at J, with 6 bases between. The CDR3 coding sequence is TGTGCCAGCAGTCAGGAAAACTATGGCTACACCTTC. Translation: CASSQENYGYTF.